A selection of T cell receptor beta chains follows, all from one sample in a study of cytomegalovirus exposure and HLA in healthy donors. The method was immunoSEQ multiplex PCR; TCRdb's version includes in-frame clones alone and lacks a portion of them. The data hold approximately 140,000 clones, with 70% to 85% observed a single time. The specimen was PBMCs. These receptors originate from a boy aged 2 to 9 in good health and CMV-seronegative. Each CDR3 is given with its conserved first and last residue. A D gene is named only where the DNA matches it firmly. Size is stated for part of the rows, as once, few or many counts, or as a class when the clone is expanded.

CDR3nt | CDR3aa | j_gene | d_gene | abundance | v_gene
TGTGCCAGCAGCTTAGATCGGCTAGCGGGGAGGTACAATGAGCAGTTCTTC | CASSLDRLAGRYNEQFF | TRBJ2-1 | TRBD2 | . | TRBV7-6
TGTGCCAGCAGCTCGTGGCAGGGCCAAGAGACCCAGTACTTC | CASSSWQGQETQYF | TRBJ2-5 | . | . | TRBV7-9
TGCGCCAGCAGCCAGTCCCCAGGCACGCCCCAGCATTTT | CASSQSPGTPQHF | TRBJ1-5 | . | . | TRBV5-1
TGTGCCAGCAGCTTAGATGTTAGCCAGCCCCAGCATTTT | CASSLDVSQPQHF | TRBJ1-5 | . | once | TRBV7-8
TGTGCCAGCAGTTACCCTCATATCCAGGGCGACTTTGAAGCTTTCTTT | CASSYPHIQGDFEAFF | TRBJ1-1 | . | . | TRBV6-6
TGCGCCAGCAGCCAAGATAAGGCGGGGGAGCAACAGCCCCAGCATTTT | CASSQDKAGEQQPQHF | TRBJ1-5 | . | . | TRBV4-3
TGTGCCAGTAGCACCAAGTCAGGGAATGGGAATCAGCCCCAGCATTTT | CASSTKSGNGNQPQHF | TRBJ1-5 | . | once | TRBV19
TGTGCCAGTAGTCCTACAGGGATCGACTATGGCTACACCTTC | CASSPTGIDYGYTF | TRBJ1-2 | . | . | TRBV19
TGTGCCAGCAGGACACTCACAGGGACCAGCGAAGCTTTCTTT | CASRTLTGTSEAFF | TRBJ1-1 | . | . | TRBV6-5
TGTGCCAGCAGCTCGGGACAGACTAATCAGCCCCAGCATTTT | CASSSGQTNQPQHF | TRBJ1-5 | TRBD1 | . | TRBV7-9
TGTGCCAGCAGCCTAACGGGCCCCGGGACAGGCCCAGAAAAACTGTTTTTT | CASSLTGPGTGPEKLFF | TRBJ1-4 | TRBD1 | . | TRBV5-8
TGTGCCAGCAGCCTCAGAGGCCCGACCCAAGAGACCCAGTACTTC | CASSLRGPTQETQYF | TRBJ2-5 | . | once | TRBV7-2
TGTGCCACCAGCAGGGACCGTGGGCAGGGCGGACACAATGAGCAGTTCTTC | CATSRDRGQGGHNEQFF | TRBJ2-1 | . | . | TRBV15
TGTGCCAGCAGTCGGACAGCGCTTTACGAGCAGTACTTC | CASSRTALYEQYF | TRBJ2-7 | . | . | TRBV6-5
TGTGCCAGCAGTGGACAGGGGGTAACAGATACGCAGTATTTT | CASSGQGVTDTQYF | TRBJ2-3 | TRBD1 | . | TRBV28
TGTGCCAGCAGCCCGCTGATGGATTGGGGCCTTCAGTACTTC | CASSPLMDWGLQYF | TRBJ2-4 | . | few | TRBV7-2
TGTGCCAGCAGTGCGACAGTCAGACCGCCCTCTGGGGCCAACGTCCTGACTTTC | CASSATVRPPSGANVLTF | TRBJ2-6 | . | . | TRBV2
TGTGCCAGCAGTTCGTCCGGGACAGGGGTTTGGAATGAGCAGTTCTTC | CASSSSGTGVWNEQFF | TRBJ2-1 | TRBD1 | once | TRBV27
TGCGCCAGCAGCTACAGGGTTAGAAACACCATATATTTT | CASSYRVRNTIYF | TRBJ1-3 | . | . | TRBV4-1
TGTGCCAGCAGCCCCTCGACAGCCAGTTTTGGGTATGGCTACACCTTC | CASSPSTASFGYGYTF | TRBJ1-2 | . | once | TRBV7-9
TGTGCCAGTAGTATAGGAACTCCAGGGGGGTTTTTTGAAGCTTTCTTT | CASSIGTPGGFFEAFF | TRBJ1-1 | TRBD1 | . | TRBV19
TGTGCCAGCACCGGGACAGGGTACAAAGAGACCCAGTACTTC | CASTGTGYKETQYF | TRBJ2-5 | TRBD1 | . | TRBV6-5
TGCGCCAGCAGCTTGCGGACAGGGGGCGAGGCAGATACGCAGTATTTT | CASSLRTGGEADTQYF | TRBJ2-3 | TRBD1 | . | TRBV5-1
TGTGCCAGCTCACCCTTGGGACTAGCGGGGGGGTCCGAGACTGAGCAGTTCTTC | CASSPLGLAGGSETEQFF | TRBJ2-1 | TRBD2 | . | TRBV18
TGTGCCAGCAGCGTAGGGACTAGCGGGAAAGAGACCCAGTACTTC | CASSVGTSGKETQYF | TRBJ2-5 | TRBD2 | . | TRBV9
TGTGCCTGGAGTCTCCGACGGAGTAATGAAAAACTGTTTTTT | CAWSLRRSNEKLFF | TRBJ1-4 | . | few | TRBV30
TGCGCCAGCAGCCCCACCTTAGGGGTCAATCAGCCCCAGCATTTT | CASSPTLGVNQPQHF | TRBJ1-5 | . | . | TRBV4-1
TGTGCCAGCAGACCTGCGGGTAGGGCTTTCACCGGGGAGCTGTTTTTT | CASRPAGRAFTGELFF | TRBJ2-2 | . | . | TRBV5-4
TGTGCCAGTAGTAGTCGGGGGGTGGCAGGGTACAATGAGCAGTTCTTC | CASSSRGVAGYNEQFF | TRBJ2-1 | TRBD2 | . | TRBV19
TGTGCCAGCAGCCCAGCGGCTAGCGGGGGCTACGAGCAGTACTTC | CASSPAASGGYEQYF | TRBJ2-7 | TRBD2 | . | TRBV7-2
TGTGCCAGCAGCTTAAGGGGGCTAAAGGCCTCTGGGGCCAACGTCCTGACTTTC | CASSLRGLKASGANVLTF | TRBJ2-6 | TRBD1 | . | TRBV7-9
TGTGCCAGTAGTTGGGCAGAAGCCCCGAATCAGCCCCAGCATTTT | CASSWAEAPNQPQHF | TRBJ1-5 | . | . | TRBV19
TGTGCCAGCAGCTTAACCGGGAGCCTCCAAGAGACCCAGTACTTC | CASSLTGSLQETQYF | TRBJ2-5 | . | . | TRBV7-3
TGTGCCAGCCTCCCGGCGGGCGAGTTCACTGAAGCTTTCTTT | CASLPAGEFTEAFF | TRBJ1-1 | . | . | TRBV2
TGTGCCAGCCGTCTTGGAAACACCATATATTTT | CASRLGNTIYF | TRBJ1-3 | . | . | TRBV6-6
TGCAGCGCGAGAGGACTAGAAAACACCGGGGAGCTGTTTTTT | CSARGLENTGELFF | TRBJ2-2 | TRBD2 | . | TRBV29-1
TGTGCCAGTAGTATAGAGGCGGGGGCCTACGAGCAGTACTTC | CASSIEAGAYEQYF | TRBJ2-7 | TRBD2 | . | TRBV19
TGTGCCAGCATGGAAGTAAGGTCAGGGGGATTGGGCTATGGCTACACCTTC | CASMEVRSGGLGYGYTF | TRBJ1-2 | TRBD1 | . | TRBV2
TGCGCCAGCAGCCAAGGGGATCCAGGGTTACTGTTTTTT | CASSQGDPGLLFF | TRBJ1-4 | . | few | TRBV4-3
TGTGCCAGCAGGGAGGGGTCGGAGCAGTTCTTC | CASREGSEQFF | TRBJ2-1 | . | . | TRBV4-2
TGTGCCAGCAGCGTAACCCGGACTAGCGGGGAAAACACCGGGGAGCTGTTTTTT | CASSVTRTSGENTGELFF | TRBJ2-2 | TRBD2 | . | TRBV9
TGTGCCAGCAGCTCCGGGAGCAATCAGCCCCAGCATTTT | CASSSGSNQPQHF | TRBJ1-5 | . | . | TRBV7-8
TGTGCCAGTAGTTTCGGGACAGGGGCCTACGAGCAGTACTTC | CASSFGTGAYEQYF | TRBJ2-7 | TRBD1 | . | TRBV19
TGTGCCAGCAGTGAAGGGCAGGCGTTCTATGGCTACACCTTC | CASSEGQAFYGYTF | TRBJ1-2 | . | few | TRBV6-1
TGTGCCTGGAGTCTAGGACAGGTTCCCTCTGGGGCCAACGTCCTGACTTTC | CAWSLGQVPSGANVLTF | TRBJ2-6 | TRBD1 | . | TRBV30
TGTGCCAGCAGCCCCCGAGGGACAGGGGTCCGGGAGACCCAGTACTTC | CASSPRGTGVRETQYF | TRBJ2-5 | TRBD1 | . | TRBV9
TGTGCCAGCAGTGAAGAGGGGACAGGTCTGCGCAATGAGCAGTTCTTC | CASSEEGTGLRNEQFF | TRBJ2-1 | TRBD1 | few | TRBV2
TGTGCCAGCAGCTCCCCCCCGTGGGGGACAGGGGACACTGAAGCTTTCTTT | CASSSPPWGTGDTEAFF | TRBJ1-1 | TRBD1 | few | TRBV7-9
TGTGCCGCTACAGGGGGGGCTGAAGCTTTCTTT | CAATGGAEAFF | TRBJ1-1 | TRBD1 | . | TRBV6-6
TGTGCCATCAGCGGGGGTAACAGGTGGACAGATACGCAGTATTTT | CAISGGNRWTDTQYF | TRBJ2-3 | . | . | TRBV10-3
TGTGCCAGCAGCGTAACTAGCGCCTCGAACACCGGGGAGCTGTTTTTT | CASSVTSASNTGELFF | TRBJ2-2 | TRBD2 | . | TRBV9
TGCAGCGTCCGCTCCGGGAACTCGAACACTGAAGCTTTCTTT | CSVRSGNSNTEAFF | TRBJ1-1 | . | . | TRBV29-1